A single sample gave rise to the 32 T cell receptor beta chains below, sequenced in a study of immune heterogeneity within non-small cell lung tumors (dated 2018 in TCRdb). The data were produced on a HiSeq X Ten. A multiplex PCR system amplified the TCR beta CDR3 region, with a first 10-cycle round using 32 V-gene forward and 13 J-gene reverse primers. The public reads were reprocessed in TCRdb via fastp at Q25 and MiXCR, keeping in-frame beta chains. Merged by CDR3 protein, the rows form single entries marked with the most common genes and DNA. This sample is represented by more than 3,000 distinct CDR3 sequences; 17% of them were singletons. The top ten clones comprise 15% to 20% of the sample. Genomic DNA was extracted from bulk tumor tissue and used as the TCR template, and around 600 ng gDNA was amplified per sample. During surgery, multiple biopsies were taken from each primary tumor, with sampling sites spaced as far apart as possible within the tumor mass. The study cohort was described as untreated, and patients were newly diagnosed NSCLC cases undergoing curative surgery.

What was sequenced was lung tumor tissue. The source of these receptors is a man in his fifties or sixties with non-small cell lung cancer.

There are many counts of this clonotype. The chain has TRBV6-1 and TRBJ2-2; 7 positions match TRBD1. The germline gives CDR1 MNHNS, CDR2 SASEGT. V was pared by 6 bases and J by 6 bases, with 1 base of the junction left unmatched. The length of the CDR3 is 12 residues. CDR3: CASRQGAGELFF. The CDR3 DNA is TGTGCCAGCAGGCAGGGGGCCGGGGAGCTGTTTTTT.

This chain uses TRBV20-1 with TRBJ1-3; tentative D call: TRBD1 (5 bases). The V gene's germline CDR1 is DFQATT and CDR2 SNEGSKA (reference sequence). The CDR3 has 13 residues. V was pared by 3 bases and J by 4 bases, with 10 bases between. CDR3 in DNA: TGCAGTGCTAGGGGACCAGGCGGAAACACCATATATTTT. Its translation: CSARGPGGNTIYF.

As regards this clonotype: A read error is possible here, since a much larger clone lies one base away. The rearrangement uses TRBV18 and TRBJ1-4; no clear D gene. The CDR3 runs to 12 residues. Germline V gene data show CDR1 as KGHSH and CDR2 as LQKENI. CDR3 protein: CASSNSGEKLSF. CDR3 nucleotide sequence: TGTGCCAGCTCAAATAGTGGGGAAAAACTGTCTTTT.

By share of the sample, this clonotype is large. This chain joins TRBV2 and TRBJ2-1; 14 nucleotides agree with TRBD2. J gave up 8 bases and V 6 bases, and 6 bases lay outside the gene matches. There are 15 residues in the CDR3. The germline V gene encodes CDR1 SNHLY and CDR2 FYNNEI. CDR3 bases: TGTGCCAGCAGGGTGGGGACTAGCGGGAGCCATGAGCAGTTCTTC. It specifies CASRVGTSGSHEQFF.

In its sample, this clonotype was seen a few times. The chain couples TRBV5-5 to TRBJ2-1; 14 bases map to TRBD2. The CDR3 sequence is 18 residues long. V lost 2 bases to trimming and J lost 3 bases; unmatched junction nucleotides: 7. The germline gives CDR1 SGHKS, CDR2 YYEKEE (reference sequence). In nucleotides, the CDR3 is TGTGCCAGCAGCTTTGAGGGGACTAGCGGGGGATTCTACAATGAGCAGTTCTTC. Its protein product is CASSFEGTSGGFYNEQFF.

Within the sample, this clonotype is medium-sized (0.01 to 0.1%). This chain connects TRBV6-2 or TRBV6-3 to TRBJ1-2; D call uncertain. The CDR3 loop spans 18 amino acids. The germline V gene has CDR1 MNHEY and CDR2 SVGEGT. V lost 1 base to trimming and J lost 4 bases, with 22 bases between them. CDR3 DNA sequence: TGTGCCAGCAGTTACTTTACCCGTCAGGAGGGAGAAGGCTATGGCTACACCTTC. Translating gives CASSYFTRQEGEGYGYTF.

Judged by abundance, this clonotype is medium-sized (0.01 to 0.1%). CDR3 nucleotide sequence: TGTGCCACCAGCAGAGTTCCCGGACAGGGTTACGGAAACACCATATATTTT. Translated, it gives CATSRVPGQGYGNTIYF. The chain employs TRBV15 and TRBJ1-3; TRBD1 aligns across 8 bases. This CDR3 spans 17 amino acids. V lost 1 base to trimming and J lost 4 bases; unmatched junction nucleotides: 9. Germline assignment: CDR1 LNHNV and CDR2 YYDKDF (reference sequence).

A word on this clonotype: Relative to the germline gene, one junction end is altered; a read error may explain this. The V and J genes are TRBV19 and TRBJ1-1; D is undetermined. CDR1 and CDR2 from the germline V gene are LNHDA and SQIVND (reference sequence). This CDR3 is built from 14 residues. CDR3 in DNA: TGTTCCAGTAGTATGTCCAGGATGAACACTGAAGCTTTCTTT. The encoded protein is CSSSMSRMNTEAFF.

Points on this clonotype: Given a much more abundant clone one base away, this may be a read error. J is TRBJ1-6 and V is TRBV5-6, with D hard to call. The germline CDR1 and CDR2 sequences are SGHDT and YYEEEE. The CDR3 runs 13 residues. The V end lost 7 bases, the J end lost 9 bases, and 14 bases lay between the germline ends. For the CDR3, the DNA is TGTGCCAGCCAGGTGACCTGGAGTTCACCCCTCCACTTT. Protein: CASQVTWSSPLHF.

This clonotype turned up a few times. V usage is TRBV4-1 and J usage is TRBJ2-1; 9 nucleotides agree with TRBD2. This CDR3 spans 14 amino acids. V lost 9 bases to trimming and J lost 4 bases; unmatched junction nucleotides: 7. The germline gives CDR1 MGHRA, CDR2 YSYEKL. The chain's CDR3 is CASVAGVGYNEQFF. CDR3 nucleotide sequence: TGCGCCAGTGTAGCGGGAGTGGGTTACAATGAGCAGTTCTTC.

This clonotype was seen only once. Given a much more abundant clone one base away, this may be a read error. Likely a read error: the CDR3 ends without its conserved phenylalanine or tryptophan. The chain's CDR3 is CASSKAGGYNEQFL. Here the CDR3 DNA reads TGCGCCAGCAGTAAAGCGGGAGGGTACAATGAGCAGTTCCTC. The gene calls are TRBV5-1 and TRBJ2-1; 10 bases map to TRBD2. Losses at the gene ends were 5 bases for V and 4 bases for J; bases not matched to a gene: 3. Germline-derived CDR1 and CDR2 are SGHRS and YFSETQ. This CDR3 comprises 14 residues.

This clonotype was seen a few times. The CDR3 bases are TGTGCCAGCAGCCAAGATGGCGGTAGCGGGAGGCTCAACAATGAGCAGTTCTTC. Protein product: CASSQDGGSGRLNNEQFF. The chain carries TRBV3-1 and TRBJ2-1, with TRBD2 matching 10 bases. The germline gives CDR1 LGHDT, CDR2 YNNKEL (reference sequence). The junction had 10 bases not matched to a gene; V was cut back by 0 bases and J by 5 bases. The CDR3 is made up of 18 amino acids.

This clonotype occurred many times. V usage is TRBV20-1 and J usage is TRBJ1-5; 9 bases align to TRBD1. Trimming cost V 5 bases and J 0 bases; bases outside gene matches: 11. Germline V lookup: CDR1 DFQATT, CDR2 SNEGSKA (reference sequence). The CDR3 sequence is 17 residues long. The CDR3 coding sequence is TGCAGTGCTTGGGACAGGGTAGTTACCGATAGCAATCAGCCCCAGCATTTT. It is translated as CSAWDRVVTDSNQPQHF.

This clonotype was counted a few times. This rearrangement joins TRBV20-1 to TRBJ2-5; D remains ambiguous. V shed 4 bases and J shed 1 base, with 4 bases lying between them. Germline V lookup: CDR1 DFQATT, CDR2 SNEGSKA (reference sequence). The CDR3 covers 11 residues. This CDR3 reads CSANLQETQYF. CDR3 in DNA: TGCAGTGCTAACCTCCAAGAGACCCAGTACTTC.

This clonotype was observed at least ten times. The chain carries TRBV7-9 and TRBJ1-1, with D tentatively TRBD1 (5 bases). Germline V gene sequence: CDR1 SEHNR, CDR2 FQNEAQ (reference sequence). This CDR3 region has 11 residues. V was trimmed by 2 bases and J by 11 bases, leaving 9 bases between them. CDR3 DNA sequence: TGTGCCAGCAGCTTATATGGGACGGCTTTCTTT. It codes for CASSLYGTAFF.

By its share, this clonotype is large. This sequence joins TRBV9 and TRBJ1-1; no reliable D call. The CDR3 loop spans 13 amino acids. Germline CDR1 reads SGDLS; CDR2 reads YYNGEE. The V gene lost 0 bases and the J gene lost 3 bases, with 6 bases spanning the gap. Here the CDR3 DNA reads TGTGCCAGCAGCGTAGCAGACTACACTGAAGCTTTCTTT. It is translated as CASSVADYTEAFF.

In this sample, this clonotype turned up many times. The chain combines TRBV5-6 with TRBJ1-6; D is unresolved. Trimming removed 7 bases at V and 7 bases at J, with 12 bases between. CDR3 length: 13 residues. CDR1 and CDR2 from the germline V gene are SGHDT and YYEEEE. The CDR3 loop reads CASQVTWNSPLHF. CDR3 DNA: TGTGCCAGCCAGGTGACCTGGAATTCACCCCTCCACTTT.

By proportion, this clonotype is medium-sized. The genes are TRBV2 and TRBJ2-5, with D uncertain. V was clipped by 9 bases and J by 0 bases, with 8 bases between them. Germline values: CDR1 SNHLY, CDR2 FYNNEI. This CDR3 contains 12 residues. The CDR3 here is CASRPDQETQYF. The CDR3 DNA is TGTGCCAGTCGTCCAGACCAAGAGACCCAGTACTTC.

This clonotype is judged medium-sized. The CDR3 DNA follows: TGTGCCATCAGCCCCTCCGGACTAGCGGGAGGGTACGAGCAGTACTTC. Amino acid sequence: CAISPSGLAGGYEQYF. V gene TRBV10-3 combines with J gene TRBJ2-7; 15 bases agree with TRBD2. CDR1 and CDR2 from the germline V gene are ENHRY and SYGVKD. V lost 6 bases, J lost 4 bases, and 7 bases stayed unmatched. This CDR3 region has 16 residues.

By sample fraction, this clonotype is large. This chain links TRBV28 with TRBJ1-6; possibly TRBD1 for D (6 bases). CDR1 is MDHEN, CDR2 SYDVKM, per germline. The CDR3 spans 18 residues. V lost 5 bases and J 6 bases, leaving 23 bases between the germline ends. This chain's CDR3 is CASSPTNVLGTRNSPLHF. The CDR3 nucleotides are TGTGCCAGCAGTCCAACAAATGTACTCGGGACACGTAATTCACCCCTCCACTTT. Filled out from reference TRBV28 and TRBJ1-6, the complete variable domain reads DVKVTQSSRYLVKRTGEKVFLECVQDMDHENMFWYRQDPGLGLRLIYFSYDVKMKEKGDIPEGYSVSREKKERFSLILESASTNQTSMYLCASSPTNVLGTRNSPLHFGNGTRLTVT.

Relative to its sample, this clonotype is medium-sized. V usage is TRBV6-1 and J usage is TRBJ2-1; TRBD1 might be the D (6 bases). The CDR3 is 15 amino acids. V was cut by 5 bases and J by 3 bases, with 14 bases left in between. Per the germline V gene, CDR1 is MNHNS and CDR2 is SASEGT. For the CDR3, the DNA is TGTGCCAGCAGTCGACTCAGGGGAAGCTACAATGAGCAGTTCTTC. Its translation: CASSRLRGSYNEQFF.

At least ten counts were recorded for this clonotype. The V and J genes are TRBV6-5 and TRBJ2-1; no reliable D call. The V gene's germline CDR1 is MNHEY and CDR2 SVGAGI. CDR3 length: 13 residues. Trimming stripped 2 bases from V and 4 bases from J, with 6 bases between. CDR3 coding DNA: TGTGCCAGCAGTTACAGTAAATACAATGAGCAGTTCTTC. Translating gives CASSYSKYNEQFF.

This clonotype ranks as medium-sized. This chain links TRBV30 with TRBJ1-5; TRBD1 agrees at 9 bases. Germline CDR1 reads GTSNPN; CDR2 reads SVGIG (reference sequence). Losses at the gene ends were 5 bases for V and 7 bases for J; bases not matched to a gene: 3. This CDR3 spans 12 amino acids. For the CDR3, the DNA is TGTGCCTGGGGACAGGGGTGGCAGCCCCAGCATTTT. It codes for CAWGQGWQPQHF.

V gene TRBV5-1 combines with J gene TRBJ2-7, with TRBD2 matching 14 bases. This CDR3 comprises 16 residues. Trimming took 4 bases from V and 2 from J; bases not matched to a gene: 5. CDR1 and CDR2 (germline): SGHRS, YFSETQ. The CDR3 is CASSAGTSGSPYEQYF. The CDR3, as DNA: TGCGCCAGCAGCGCCGGGACTAGCGGGAGCCCCTACGAGCAGTACTTC.

Within the sample, this clonotype is medium-sized. The genes are TRBV28 and TRBJ2-1; TRBD2 agrees at 13 bases. CDR1 and CDR2 (germline): MDHEN, SYDVKM. The J segment lost 9 bases and the V segment lost 6 bases, leaving 5 bases of the junction unmatched. CDR3 size: 14 residues. CDR3 residues: CASRLAGGLTEQFF. The DNA of the CDR3 is TGTGCCAGCAGACTAGCGGGAGGGCTGACTGAGCAGTTCTTC.

This clonotype has a count of ten or more. The J gene is TRBJ2-1, the V gene TRBV29-1; TRBD2 matches 9 bases. V was pared by 6 bases and J by 9 bases, with 12 bases of the junction left unmatched. The germline CDR1 and CDR2 sequences are SQVTM and ANQGSEA. The CDR3 sequence is 14 residues long. The CDR3 coding sequence is TGCAGCGTGGCCCGGGTGGGTAGCGGGGGTGAGCAGTTCTTC. This codes for CSVARVGSGGEQFF.

By frequency in the sample, this clonotype is medium-sized (0.01 to 0.1%). The rearrangement uses TRBV5-1 and TRBJ2-1; 10 nucleotides match TRBD1. The CDR3 is made up of 16 amino acids. J gave up 15 bases and V 4 bases, and 19 bases lay outside the gene matches. In germline, CDR1 is SGHRS, CDR2 YFSETQ. The CDR3 region is CASSPGGGTGASRGFF. CDR3 in DNA: TGCGCCAGCAGCCCCGGTGGGGGGACAGGGGCCTCCAGGGGGTTCTTC.

This clonotype was detected ten times or more. The chain couples TRBV20-1 to TRBJ1-5; D remains ambiguous. The CDR3 is made up of 14 amino acids. V was trimmed by 3 bases and J by 2 bases, leaving 11 bases between them. Germline V gene sequence: CDR1 DFQATT, CDR2 SNEGSKA (reference sequence). The CDR3 sequence: CSASGVAGNQPQHF. CDR3 coding DNA: TGCAGTGCTAGTGGGGTAGCGGGCAATCAGCCCCAGCATTTT.

By share, this clonotype counts as medium-sized. The J gene is TRBJ1-4, the V gene TRBV4-2; D not certain. With 7 bases removed from V and 1 base from J, the gap between germline ends came to 7 bases. Per germline, CDR1 LGHNA and CDR2 YNFKEQ. CDR3 length: 13 residues. CDR3 loop: CASTRETNEKLFF. Written as DNA, the CDR3 is TGTGCCAGCACCCGGGAAACTAATGAAAAACTGTTTTTT.

This clonotype appeared many times. The chain recombines TRBV4-1 with TRBJ2-4; D not resolved. Trimming removed 0 bases from V and 1 base from J, with 16 bases in between. The CDR3 contains 18 residues. Germline-derived CDR1 and CDR2 are MGHRA and YSYEKL. The CDR3 loop is CASSQEPPGMGAKNIQYF. The CDR3 DNA reads as TGCGCCAGCAGCCAAGAGCCCCCCGGAATGGGGGCCAAAAACATTCAGTACTTC.

On this clonotype itself: A much larger clonotype is one base distant, so this may be a read error. V and J are TRBV5-1 and TRBJ2-3; 14 bases align to TRBD2. The CDR3 totals 16 residues. CDR1 SGHRS and CDR2 YFSETQ come from the germline V gene. With 6 bases clipped from V and 6 bases from J, the junction kept 9 bases outside the gene matches. DNA of the CDR3: TGCGCCAGCACGTCTGGGACTAGCGGGAGATCGGATACGCAGTATTTT. The encoded protein is CASTSGTSGRSDTQYF.

This clonotype qualifies as medium-sized. The V call is TRBV2, the J call TRBJ2-6, with 9 positions matching TRBD1. CDR3 size: 17 residues. Trimming removed 10 bases from V and 0 bases from J; junction bases left unmatched: 10. The germline CDR1 and CDR2 sequences are SNHLY and FYNNEI. As DNA, the CDR3 is TGTGCCATCCTTGGACAGGGGCTGCCCTCTGGGGCCAACGTCCTGACTTTC. It translates to CAILGQGLPSGANVLTF.